A single sample gave rise to the 8 T cell receptor beta chains below, sequenced in a study of identical twins. MiXCR, run by TCRdb on the 5' RACE reads, gives a single entry per CDR3 protein. The data show roughly 480,000 distinct CDR3 sequences, less than 25% seen once. This sample was shared with a second study, whose subject was T cells expressing NK-cell markers.

Material for sequencing was CD4+ T cells sorted from blood. Every receptor here comes from a woman under 30 in good health.

This chain joins TRBV12-3 or TRBV12-4 and TRBJ2-1; a possible D gene is TRBD1 (6 bases). Trimming took 2 bases from V and 8 from J, leaving 13 bases between them. The CDR3 loop spans 14 amino acids. The CDR3 DNA is TGTGCCAGCAGTTTACCAACAGGGTTTTATGAGCAGTTCTTC. This translates into CASSLPTGFYEQFF.

In this sample, this clonotype turned up many times. The CDR3 is CASSLDQGKGSIQYF. In nucleotides, the CDR3 is TGTGCCAGCAGCTTGGATCAGGGGAAGGGCTCAATTCAGTACTTC. The chain joins TRBV5-8 to TRBJ2-4; D possibly corresponds to TRBD1 (6 bases). CDR1 and CDR2 (germline): SGHTS, YDEGEE. This CDR3 has 15 residues. The germline V and J ends were trimmed by 0 bases and 10 bases, with 17 bases remaining between them.

V gene TRBV5-5 combines with J gene TRBJ2-2; D may correspond to TRBD1 or TRBD2 (6 bases each). CDR1 SGHKS and CDR2 YYEKEE come from the germline V gene (reference sequence). The CDR3 covers 15 residues. Trimming stripped 10 bases from V and 4 bases from J, with 20 bases between. The CDR3 nucleotides read TGTGCCGCCTCCCGGTGGGGGGCGGGCACCGGGGAGCTGTTTTTT. The encoded protein is CAASRWGAGTGELFF.

This chain links TRBV4-3 with TRBJ2-3, with D possibly TRBD2 on 6 matching bases. The ends were cut back, 4 bases at V and 14 bases at J, with 19 bases in the middle. The CDR3 runs to 13 residues. Per germline, CDR1 LGHNA and CDR2 YSLEER. CDR3 coding DNA: TGCGCCAGCAGCCCTCAGACCGGGACTCAGCGGTATTTT. Protein sequence: CASSPQTGTQRYF.

As to this clonotype: A junction end diverges from the germline sequence, so it may reflect a read error. This chain joins TRBV10-2 and TRBJ2-2, with 8 bases lining up with TRBD1. CDR1 is WSHSY and CDR2 is SAAADI in the germline V gene. The CDR3 is 15 amino acids. The chain's CDR3 is CASSRQGRNAGELFF. The CDR3 DNA follows: TGCGCCAGCAGTAGACAGGGGAGGAACGCCGGGGAGCTGTTTTTT.

The rearrangement uses TRBV6-2 or TRBV6-3 and TRBJ2-6; 7 bases map to TRBD1. Germline CDR1 is MNHEY and CDR2 is SVGEGT. V was clipped by 5 bases and J by 3 bases; unmatched bases: 7. CDR3 length: 16 residues. CDR3 in amino acids: CASSPYRGSGANVLTF. The CDR3 DNA reads TGTGCCAGCAGTCCCTACAGGGGTAGTGGGGCCAACGTCCTGACTTTC.

This clonotype occurred a few times. This sequence joins TRBV20-1 and TRBJ1-1; TRBD1 might be the D (6 bases). CDR1 and CDR2 (germline): DFQATT, SNEGSKA (reference sequence). Deletions cut 6 bases from V and 1 base from J, with 12 bases between. This CDR3 is built from 13 residues. CDR3 bases: TGCAGTGCCCAGGGACACCCGAACACTGAAGCTTTCTTT. It translates to CSAQGHPNTEAFF.

The chain couples TRBV20-1 to TRBJ2-1; 11 bases are shared with TRBD2. This CDR3 region has 17 residues. With 4 bases clipped from V and 8 bases from J, the junction kept 16 bases outside the gene matches. Germline CDR1 and CDR2: DFQATT and SNEGSKA (reference sequence). CDR3: CSAIPPLLAGVGDEQFF. The CDR3 DNA reads TGCAGTGCTATTCCCCCCTTACTAGCGGGAGTGGGCGATGAGCAGTTCTTC.